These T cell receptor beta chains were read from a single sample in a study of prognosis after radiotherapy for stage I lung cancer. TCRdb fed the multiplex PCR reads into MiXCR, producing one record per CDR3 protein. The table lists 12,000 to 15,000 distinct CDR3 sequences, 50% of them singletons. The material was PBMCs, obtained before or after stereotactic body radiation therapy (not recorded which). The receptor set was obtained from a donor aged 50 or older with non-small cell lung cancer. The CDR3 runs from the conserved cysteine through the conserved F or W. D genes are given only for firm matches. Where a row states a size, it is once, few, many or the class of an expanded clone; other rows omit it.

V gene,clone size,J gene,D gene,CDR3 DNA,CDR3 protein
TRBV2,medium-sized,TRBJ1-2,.,TGTGCCAGCACCTTCGGCAGAATGATTAACTATGGCTACACCTTC,CASTFGRMINYGYTF
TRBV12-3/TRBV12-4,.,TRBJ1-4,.,TGTGCCAGCAGTTGGGGGGATGAAAAACTGTTTTTT,CASSWGDEKLFF
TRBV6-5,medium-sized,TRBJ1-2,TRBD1,TGTGCCAGCAGTTACAGCAGGGGGACAATACATGGCTACACCTTC,CASSYSRGTIHGYTF
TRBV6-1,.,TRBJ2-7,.,TGTGCCAGCAGTGAAGCGAGGGGGGGCGAGCAGTACTTC,CASSEARGGEQYF
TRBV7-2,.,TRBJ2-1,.,TGTGCTAACGCGGTCGGGACCAAATACAATGAGCAGTTCTTC,CANAVGTKYNEQFF
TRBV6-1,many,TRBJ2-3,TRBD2,TGTGCCAGCAGCTCTAGGTCCGGGGGGACTAGCACAGATACGCAGTATTTT,CASSSRSGGTSTDTQYF
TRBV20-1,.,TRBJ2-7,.,TGCAGTGCTAGAGATCTCGGAGGGTACGAGCAGTACTTC,CSARDLGGYEQYF
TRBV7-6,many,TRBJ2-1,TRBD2,TGTGCCAGCAGCTTAGCGTTGGGAGCGGGAGGTTCCCAGTTCTTC,CASSLALGAGGSQFF
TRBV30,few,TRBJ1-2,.,TGTGCCTGGAGTCCAGGGGTGTATGGCTACACCTTC,CAWSPGVYGYTF
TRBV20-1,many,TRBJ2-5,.,TGCAGTGCTAGTAAGACAGCCTCCTTTCAAGAGACCCAGTACTTC,CSASKTASFQETQYF
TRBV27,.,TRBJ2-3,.,TGTGCCAGCAGTTTACTGGCTTTTGACACAGATACGCAGTATTTT,CASSLLAFDTDTQYF
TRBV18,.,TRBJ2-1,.,TGTGCCAGCTCACCACAGGGGCTAGGGTCCTACAATGAGCAGTTCTTC,CASSPQGLGSYNEQFF
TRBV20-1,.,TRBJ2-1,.,TGCAGTGCTAGAGATCGGGCGCGCAGCTCCTACAATGAGCAGTTCTTC,CSARDRARSSYNEQFF
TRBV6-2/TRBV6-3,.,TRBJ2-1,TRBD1,TGTGCCAGCAGTTACTTGGGACAGGGATACAATGAGCAGTTCTTC,CASSYLGQGYNEQFF
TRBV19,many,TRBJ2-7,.,TGTGCCAGTAGCCAAAGGGCGAATCCTCCCTACGAGCAGTACTTC,CASSQRANPPYEQYF
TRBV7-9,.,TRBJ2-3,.,TGTGCCAGCAGCTTAAGCCCCGTACGCACAGATACGCAGTATTTT,CASSLSPVRTDTQYF
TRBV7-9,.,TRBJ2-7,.,TGTGCCAGCAGCTTAGCTATGCTAGATGAGCAGTACTTC,CASSLAMLDEQYF
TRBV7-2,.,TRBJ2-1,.,TGTGCCAGCAGCTTAATAATAGCGGACAATGAGCAGTTCTTC,CASSLIIADNEQFF
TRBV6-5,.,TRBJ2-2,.,TGTGCCAGCAGTTACCCGGCGAGGTCCGGGGAGCTGTTTTTT,CASSYPARSGELFF
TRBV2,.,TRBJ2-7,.,TGTGCCATAGTCGGGAATCGGGCAGACGCAGCAATTGACGAGCAGTACTTC,CAIVGNRADAAIDEQYF
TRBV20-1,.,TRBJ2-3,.,TGCAGTGCTAGAGTGCATGGCGTGTCCACAGATACGCAGTATTTT,CSARVHGVSTDTQYF
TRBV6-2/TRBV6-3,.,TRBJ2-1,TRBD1,TGTGCCGGAGAGGGGGCTGGCAATGAGCAGTTCTTC,CAGEGAGNEQFF
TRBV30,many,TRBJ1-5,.,TGTGCCTGGAGTACCGGGACGGGACAGCCCCAGCATTTT,CAWSTGTGQPQHF
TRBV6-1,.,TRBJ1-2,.,TGTGCCAGCAGTGAGGGGTTGTGGGTCAACTATGTCTACACCTTC,CASSEGLWVNYVYTF
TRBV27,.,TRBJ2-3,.,TGTGCCAGCAGTGACTCTAGCCCAGTAGCAGATACGCAGTATTTT,CASSDSSPVADTQYF
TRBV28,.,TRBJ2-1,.,TGTGCCAGCAGCGCATCCCGGTCGAAAGCCTACAATGAGCAGTTCTTC,CASSASRSKAYNEQFF
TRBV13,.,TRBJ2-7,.,TGTGCCAGCAGCTTAGGGGACTACGAGCAGTACTTC,CASSLGDYEQYF
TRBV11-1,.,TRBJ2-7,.,TGTGCCAGCAGCTTAAACAGTCTCTACGAGCAGTACTTC,CASSLNSLYEQYF
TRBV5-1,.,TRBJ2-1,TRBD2,TGCGCCAGCAGCGCGGGACTAGCCTACAATGAGCAGTTCTTC,CASSAGLAYNEQFF
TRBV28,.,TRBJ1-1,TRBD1,TGTGCCAGCCAACGGAGGGGGCGGCTTGGGGACACTGAAGCTTTCTTT,CASQRRGRLGDTEAFF